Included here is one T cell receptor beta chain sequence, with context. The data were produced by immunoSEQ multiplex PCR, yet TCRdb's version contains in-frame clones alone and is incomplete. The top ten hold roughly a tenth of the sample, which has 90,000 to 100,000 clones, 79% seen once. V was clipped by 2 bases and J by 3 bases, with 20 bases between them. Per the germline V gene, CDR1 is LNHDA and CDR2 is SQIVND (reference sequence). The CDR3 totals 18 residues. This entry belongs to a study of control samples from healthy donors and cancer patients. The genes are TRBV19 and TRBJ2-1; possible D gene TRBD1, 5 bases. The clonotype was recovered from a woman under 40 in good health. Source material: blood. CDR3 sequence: CASSITGARSSIYNEQFF. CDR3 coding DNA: TGTGCCAGTAGTATAACAGGCGCCCGGAGTTCTATCTACAATGAGCAGTTCTTC.